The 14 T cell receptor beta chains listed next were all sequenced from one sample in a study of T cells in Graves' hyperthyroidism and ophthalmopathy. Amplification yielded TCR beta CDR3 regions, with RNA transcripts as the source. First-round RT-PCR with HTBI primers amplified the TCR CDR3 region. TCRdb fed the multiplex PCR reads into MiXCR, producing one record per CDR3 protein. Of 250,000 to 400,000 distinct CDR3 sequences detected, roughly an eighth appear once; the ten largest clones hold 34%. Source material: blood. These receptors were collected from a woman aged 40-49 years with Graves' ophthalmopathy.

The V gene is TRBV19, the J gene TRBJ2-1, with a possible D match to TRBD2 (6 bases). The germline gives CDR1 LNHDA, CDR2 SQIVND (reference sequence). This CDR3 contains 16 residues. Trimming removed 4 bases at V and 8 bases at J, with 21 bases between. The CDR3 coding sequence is TGTGCCAGTAGTACAACTCGGGGCGGGATGGGGGATGAGCAGTTCTTC. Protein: CASSTTRGGMGDEQFF.

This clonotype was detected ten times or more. The CDR3 spells CASSYRGGPTEAFF. The CDR3 nucleotides are TGTGCCAGCAGCTACCGGGGGGGGCCGACTGAAGCTTTCTTT. The gene calls are TRBV3-1 and TRBJ1-1; D is perhaps TRBD1 (6 bases). This CDR3 contains 14 residues. Germline CDR1 is LGHDT and CDR2 is YNNKEL (reference sequence). With 5 bases removed from V and 5 bases from J, the gap between germline ends came to 15 bases.

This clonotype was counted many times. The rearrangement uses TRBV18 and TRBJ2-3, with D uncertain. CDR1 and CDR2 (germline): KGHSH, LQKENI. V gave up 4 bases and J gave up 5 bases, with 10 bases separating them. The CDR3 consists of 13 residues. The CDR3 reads CASSLSSGDTQYF. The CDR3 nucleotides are TGTGCCAGCTCACTGTCCTCCGGAGATACGCAGTATTTT.

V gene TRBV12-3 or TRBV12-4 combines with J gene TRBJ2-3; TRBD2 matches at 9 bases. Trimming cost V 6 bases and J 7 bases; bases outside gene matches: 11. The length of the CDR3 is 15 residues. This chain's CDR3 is CASRGSGGVQYTQYF. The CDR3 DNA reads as TGTGCCAGCAGGGGTAGCGGGGGCGTGCAGTATACGCAGTATTTT.

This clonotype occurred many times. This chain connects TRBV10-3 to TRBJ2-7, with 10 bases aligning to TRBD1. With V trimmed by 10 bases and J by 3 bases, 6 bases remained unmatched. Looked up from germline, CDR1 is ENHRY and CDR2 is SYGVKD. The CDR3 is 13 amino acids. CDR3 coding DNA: TGTGCCAGCCTGGACAGGGGGGACTACGAGCAGTACTTC. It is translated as CASLDRGDYEQYF.

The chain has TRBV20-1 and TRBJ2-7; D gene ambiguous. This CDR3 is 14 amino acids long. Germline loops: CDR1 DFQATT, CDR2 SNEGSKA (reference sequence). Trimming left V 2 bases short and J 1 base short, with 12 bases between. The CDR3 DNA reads TGCAGTGCTAGAAGGTATCGTAGGTCCTACGAGCAGTACTTC. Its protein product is CSARRYRRSYEQYF.

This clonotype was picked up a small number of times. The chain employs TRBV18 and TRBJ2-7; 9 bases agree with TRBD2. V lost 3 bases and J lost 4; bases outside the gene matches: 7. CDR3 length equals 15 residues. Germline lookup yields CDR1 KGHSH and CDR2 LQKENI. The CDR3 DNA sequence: TGTGCCAGCTCACCCGGGGCTAGCGGGACTTACGAGCAGTACTTC. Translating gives CASSPGASGTYEQYF.

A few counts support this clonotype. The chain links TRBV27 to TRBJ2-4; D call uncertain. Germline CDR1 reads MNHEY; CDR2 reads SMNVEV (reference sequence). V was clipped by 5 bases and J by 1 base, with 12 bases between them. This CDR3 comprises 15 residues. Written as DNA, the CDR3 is TGTGCCAGCAGTCCCGTGCTAATTGCCAAAAACATTCAGTACTTC. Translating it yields CASSPVLIAKNIQYF.

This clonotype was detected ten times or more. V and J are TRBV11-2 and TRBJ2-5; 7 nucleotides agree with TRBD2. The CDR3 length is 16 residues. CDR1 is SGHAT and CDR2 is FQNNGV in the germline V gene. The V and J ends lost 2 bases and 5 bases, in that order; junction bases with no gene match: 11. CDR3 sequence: CASSLSPLAAWETQYF. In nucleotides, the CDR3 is TGTGCCAGCAGCTTAAGTCCGCTAGCGGCTTGGGAGACCCAGTACTTC.

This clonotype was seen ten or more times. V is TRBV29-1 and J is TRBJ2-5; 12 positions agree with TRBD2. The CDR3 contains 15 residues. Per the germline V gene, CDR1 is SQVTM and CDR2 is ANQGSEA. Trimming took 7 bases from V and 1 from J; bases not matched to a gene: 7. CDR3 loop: CSAKTSGGRQETQYF. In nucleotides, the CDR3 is TGCAGCGCAAAGACTAGCGGGGGTCGCCAAGAGACCCAGTACTTC.

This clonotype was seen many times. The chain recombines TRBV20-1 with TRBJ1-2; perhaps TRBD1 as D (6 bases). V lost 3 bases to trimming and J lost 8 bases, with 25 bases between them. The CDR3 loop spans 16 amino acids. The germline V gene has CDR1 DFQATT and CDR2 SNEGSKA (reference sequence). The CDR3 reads CSARPQGIFITGGYTF. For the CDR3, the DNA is TGCAGTGCTAGGCCACAGGGCATCTTTATCACTGGGGGCTACACCTTC.

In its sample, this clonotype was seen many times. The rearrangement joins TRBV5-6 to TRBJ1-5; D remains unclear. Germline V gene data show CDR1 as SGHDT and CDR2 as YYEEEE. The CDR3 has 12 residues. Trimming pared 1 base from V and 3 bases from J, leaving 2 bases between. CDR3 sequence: CASSLNNQPQHF. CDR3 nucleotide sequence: TGTGCCAGCAGCTTGAACAATCAGCCCCAGCATTTT.

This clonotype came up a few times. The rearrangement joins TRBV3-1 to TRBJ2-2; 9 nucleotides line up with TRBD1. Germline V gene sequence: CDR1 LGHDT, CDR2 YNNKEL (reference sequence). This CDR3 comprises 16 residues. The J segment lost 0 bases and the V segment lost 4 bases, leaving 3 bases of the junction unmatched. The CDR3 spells CASSPDRGTNTGELFF. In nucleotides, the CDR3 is TGTGCCAGCAGCCCGGACAGGGGAACGAACACCGGGGAGCTGTTTTTT.

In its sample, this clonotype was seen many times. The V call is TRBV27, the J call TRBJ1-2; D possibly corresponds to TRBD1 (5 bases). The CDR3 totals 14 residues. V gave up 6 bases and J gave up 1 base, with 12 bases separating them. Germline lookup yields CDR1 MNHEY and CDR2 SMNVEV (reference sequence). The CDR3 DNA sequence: TGTGCCAGCAGCCTCGTGGGGGGTAACTATGGCTACACCTTC. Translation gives CASSLVGGNYGYTF.